This TCR beta chain appears in the sequencing data of a study of blood T cell repertoires in COVID-19 (dated by TCRdb to 2018 to 2021). Regarding the study in general: Samples from collaborators originated in the United States, Italy and Spain and spanned both the acute and convalescent phases of COVID-19. The prospective study material was composed of cDNA or gDNA derived from T cells, B-cell-depleted T cells, or PBMCs. Subjects who had been exposed to COVID-19, were actively infected with it, or had recovered from it provided the deeply sampled blood TCRbeta repertoires that made up the dataset. The repertoires were made available in a free public database intended to serve as a resource for research on the immune response to SARS-CoV-2. The samples were drawn from two sources: the first 160 participants of the ongoing ImmuneRACE study, and 1,000 to 1,500 subjects contributed by 6 global collaborators. A de-identified subject ID, COVID-19 status, age in years and sex were almost always included in the sample metadata. HLA class I and class II types, where available, came from metadata supplied by the sample provider rather than from assay-based typing.

A single count supports this clone. It lacks a known antigen. No base-level quality is on record; no much larger clone is a single base apart. Whole blood was collected in K2EDTA tubes by collaborating institutions according to the institutions' own protocols. For TCRbeta analysis, collaborators shipped samples as frozen whole blood, isolated PBMCs, or DNA extracted from either of those sample types. The immunoSEQ Assay, a bias-controlled multiplex PCR, was used to amplify TCRbeta CDR3 regions from genomic DNA. Under the source paper's analysis protocol: Within the assay, amplification of reference gene primers was used to estimate how many nucleated cells each sample contained. To quantify the absolute abundance of each unique TCRbeta CDR3 rearrangement, sequence reads were collapsed and filtered. For each sample, productive Simpson clonality was calculated as the square root of Simpson's diversity index across productive rearrangements. The table was pulled from immuneACCESS by TCRdb, which kept in-frame rearrangements only. Such tables lose some clones; where checked, under half of the loss comes from unresolved V genes, and the rest has no known cause. V and J calls plus clone size are reproduced from that table; the DNA served to infer D and trimming. This sample holds 140,000 or so clones; around 81% were observed only once. 8.2% of the sample goes to the ten largest clones.

Summary of the overall study and its limitations: The quantity of clinical and demographic metadata differed by source and by participant and was supplied without curation.

The CDR3 covers 15 residues, taking in both the cysteine and the phenylalanine. Only the CDR3 region is kept as DNA, spanning 45 bases read in frame from base 1. From the germline V gene, CDR1 is MGHRA and CDR2 is YSYEKL. V loses 1 base, J loses 5 bases, and the germline ends lie 11 bases apart. Sequencing was carried out using peripheral blood. The sequence joins TRBV4-1 to TRBJ2-2; the D gene remains uncertain. This TCR derives from a human donor in a cohort sampled during active COVID-19. The CDR3 here reads CASSQAKPLTGELFF. The sequence in DNA is TGCGCCAGCAGCCAAGCGAAGCCCCTTACCGGGGAGCTGTTTTTT.